These 21 T cell receptor beta chains share one sample of origin, sequenced in a study of blood T cell repertoires in COVID-19. Data came from immunoSEQ multiplex PCR; TCRdb stores just in-frame clones and leaves some out. This sample carries about 380,000 clones, 88% of them seen once, and the ten largest clones take 1.2%. The specimen was PBMCs or T cells enriched from blood (not recorded which). Source of these receptors: a woman younger than 35 who had recovered from COVID-19.

The chain has TRBV11-2 and TRBJ2-6; 7 nucleotides agree with TRBD2. The CDR3 sequence is 17 residues long. Trimming cost V 7 bases and J 0 bases; bases outside gene matches: 9. The germline V gene encodes CDR1 SGHAT and CDR2 FQNNGV. This CDR3 is CASMGGRLSSGANVLTF. The CDR3 DNA is TGTGCCAGCATGGGGGGGAGATTAAGCTCTGGGGCCAACGTCCTGACTTTC.

The chain carries TRBV7-8 and TRBJ1-4, with D perhaps matching TRBD1 (6 bases). The CDR3 is 16 amino acids. V dropped 5 bases and J dropped 7 bases, with 20 bases sitting between them. Germline V gene lookup returns CDR1 SGHVS and CDR2 FQNEAQ. The CDR3 bases are TGTGCCAGCAGCCTCACCCCAGGGGCGGACCTTGAAAAACTGTTTTTT. This codes for CASSLTPGADLEKLFF.

The genes are TRBV4-1 and TRBJ1-2, with a possible D match to TRBD1 (5 bases). The CDR3 length is 16 residues. In germline, CDR1 is MGHRA, CDR2 YSYEKL. Trimming cost V 0 bases and J 4 bases, with 15 bases left between them. This CDR3 is CASSQDQAAGLYGYTF. DNA for the CDR3: TGCGCCAGCAGCCAAGATCAGGCAGCGGGGCTCTATGGCTACACCTTC.

The CDR3 is CASSLAWASGGSEQFF. CDR3 sequence (DNA): TGTGCCAGCAGCTTAGCTTGGGCTAGCGGGGGCAGTGAGCAGTTCTTC. The V and J genes are TRBV11-2 and TRBJ2-1; 10 bases fit TRBD2. This CDR3 has 16 amino acids. V shed 1 base and J 9 bases; nucleotides not matched to a gene: 9. Germline V lookup: CDR1 SGHAT, CDR2 FQNNGV. The full variable domain, with the rest looked up from reference TRBV11-2 and TRBJ2-1, is EAGVAQSPRYKIIEKRQSVAFWCNPISGHATLYWYQQILGQGPKLLIQFQNNGVVDDSQLPKDRFSAERLKGVDSTLKIQPAKLEDSAVYLCASSLAWASGGSEQFFGPGTRLTVL.

V usage is TRBV7-9 and J usage is TRBJ1-1, with TRBD1 as a possible D gene (6 bases). The CDR3 is made up of 16 amino acids. Trimming shortened V by 4 bases and J by 1 base, and 16 bases separated the two germline ends. Germline values: CDR1 SEHNR, CDR2 FQNEAQ (reference sequence). The CDR3 reads CASSSSYRVENTEAFF. Written as DNA, the CDR3 is TGTGCCAGCAGCTCGAGTTACAGGGTGGAGAACACTGAAGCTTTCTTT.

V is TRBV30 and J is TRBJ2-3, with 7 bases aligning to TRBD1. J was trimmed by 3 bases and V by 0 bases; bases with no gene match: 0. The CDR3 length is 13 residues. Germline V gives CDR1 GTSNPN, CDR2 SVGIG (reference sequence). The CDR3 protein is CAWSVGQTDTQYF. The CDR3 region has the DNA TGTGCCTGGAGTGTGGGACAGACAGATACGCAGTATTTT.

This clone showed up just once. The CDR3 sequence is CASSQEPSGEYEQYF. The CDR3 DNA reads TGTGCCAGCAGCCAAGAACCTAGCGGGGAATACGAGCAGTACTTC. The rearrangement uses TRBV4-2 and TRBJ2-7; 9 bases line up with TRBD2. This CDR3 spans 15 amino acids. The V gene end was trimmed by 0 bases and the J gene end by 4 bases; junction bases not matched to a gene: 4. Germline CDR1 reads LGHNA; CDR2 reads YNFKEQ.

This sequence joins TRBV14 and TRBJ2-3; D perhaps matches TRBD1 (6 bases). With 2 bases removed from V and 5 bases from J, the gap between germline ends came to 14 bases. Germline V CDR1 and CDR2: SGHDN, FVKESK. CDR3 size: 15 residues. The CDR3 DNA sequence: TGTGCCAGCAGCCAATTTATCTCACAGGGAGATACGCAGTATTTT. As protein: CASSQFISQGDTQYF.

V and J are TRBV29-1 and TRBJ2-2; D is possibly TRBD2 (6 bases). Trimming pared 6 bases from V and 4 bases from J, leaving 9 bases between. Germline V lookup: CDR1 SQVTM, CDR2 ANQGSEA. This CDR3 comprises 12 residues. CDR3 nucleotide sequence: TGCAGCGTAGGAGGGGCCACCGGGGAGCTGTTTTTT. This sequence encodes CSVGGATGELFF.

CDR3 sequence: CASSLNSGGLTGELFF. The CDR3 DNA reads TGCGCCAGCAGCTTGAATAGCGGGGGCCTCACCGGGGAGCTGTTTTTT. V and J are TRBV5-1 and TRBJ2-2; 9 nucleotides align to TRBD2. The CDR3 length is 16 residues. The junction had 5 bases not matched to a gene; V was cut back by 1 base and J by 4 bases. Germline V gene lookup returns CDR1 SGHRS and CDR2 YFSETQ.

The chain has TRBV6-5 and TRBJ2-7; tentatively, D is TRBD1 (8 bases). The CDR3 is 14 amino acids. Trimming removed 6 bases from V and 5 bases from J, with 17 bases in between. Germline CDR1 is MNHEY and CDR2 is SVGAGI. The CDR3: CASRGGQGADEQYF. The CDR3 DNA reads as TGTGCCAGCAGGGGGGGGCAGGGGGCCGACGAGCAGTACTTC.

This clone has only a few counts. The chain employs TRBV29-1 and TRBJ1-2, with 8 bases aligning to TRBD1. The germline gives CDR1 SQVTM, CDR2 ANQGSEA. The CDR3 has 16 amino acids. Unmatched junction bases numbered 17, after V lost 7 bases and J lost 4 bases. The CDR3 nucleotides are TGCAGCGCGGCCCCCGGACAGGGCCACCGAGGCTATGGCTACACCTTC. It translates to CSAAPGQGHRGYGYTF.

The chain uses TRBV7-3 and TRBJ2-4; 10 bases match TRBD1. The CDR3 is made up of 16 amino acids. J lost 8 bases, V lost 2 bases, and 9 bases had no gene match. Looked up from germline, CDR1 is SGHTA and CDR2 is FQGTGA. CDR3 DNA sequence: TGTGCCAGCAGCTTAGGGCGCCGGGACAGGGGTGACATTCAGTACTTC. Amino acid sequence: CASSLGRRDRGDIQYF.

This chain connects TRBV5-8 to TRBJ2-3; tentatively, D is TRBD2 (7 bases). Trimming stripped 7 bases from V and 4 bases from J, with 16 bases between. The CDR3 runs to 14 residues. Germline V gene sequence: CDR1 SGHTS, CDR2 YDEGEE. The CDR3 region has the DNA TGTGCCAGCGAACCCTGGGGGGGCGCAGATACGCAGTATTTT. This codes for CASEPWGGADTQYF.

The rearrangement joins TRBV5-6 to TRBJ1-2; 12 nucleotides align to TRBD1. Trimming cost V 4 bases and J 7 bases; bases outside gene matches: 11. Germline assignment: CDR1 SGHDT and CDR2 YYEEEE. CDR3 length: 16 amino acids. The CDR3 nucleotides are TGTGCCAGCAGCCGGGACAGGGGGCGAATGAGTTCTGGCTACACCTTC. Protein product: CASSRDRGRMSSGYTF. The entire variable domain, with the rest obtained from reference TRBV5-6 and TRBJ1-2, is as follows: DAGVTQSPTHLIKTRGQQVTLRCSPKSGHDTVSWYQQALGQGPQFIFQYYEEEERQRGNFPDRFSGHQFPNYSSELNVNALLLGDSALYLCASSRDRGRMSSGYTFGSGTRLTVV.

This chain joins TRBV9 and TRBJ2-1, with 8 bases lining up with TRBD1. The germline CDR1 and CDR2 sequences are SGDLS and YYNGEE. With 3 bases clipped from V and 6 bases from J, the junction kept 5 bases outside the gene matches. This CDR3 contains 14 residues. Written as DNA, the CDR3 is TGTGCCAGCAGCGGTGGGACAGGACCCAATGAGCAGTTCTTC. Protein: CASSGGTGPNEQFF.

The CDR3 sequence: CASSQDGLSYNSPLHF. CDR3 coding DNA: TGTGCCAGCAGCCAAGATGGCCTCAGCTATAATTCACCCCTCCACTTT. This chain connects TRBV4-2 to TRBJ1-6, with unresolved D. This CDR3 region has 16 residues. Germline CDR1 reads LGHNA; CDR2 reads YNFKEQ. V was cut by 0 bases and J by 3 bases, with 9 bases left in between.

V usage is TRBV6-2 or TRBV6-3 and J usage is TRBJ1-4; D remains unclear. Per the germline V gene, CDR1 is MNHEY and CDR2 is SVGEGT. V lost 0 bases and J 3 bases, leaving 5 bases between the germline ends. The length of the CDR3 is 14 residues. The CDR3 DNA is TGTGCCAGCAGTTACTCGGGCCCTAATGAAAAACTGTTTTTT. This codes for CASSYSGPNEKLFF.

V and J are TRBV4-1 and TRBJ2-5; the match to TRBD2 covers 13 bases. CDR3 length equals 15 residues. Looked up from germline, CDR1 is MGHRA and CDR2 is YSYEKL. V lost 6 bases to trimming and J lost 2 bases; unmatched junction nucleotides: 3. This CDR3 is CASRTSGGPQETQYF. In nucleotides, the CDR3 is TGCGCCAGCAGGACTAGCGGGGGGCCGCAAGAGACCCAGTACTTC.

The genes are TRBV30 and TRBJ1-5; 11 bases are shared with TRBD1. There are 15 residues in the CDR3. V was clipped by 0 bases and J by 6 bases; unmatched bases: 4. Germline assignment: CDR1 GTSNPN and CDR2 SVGIG (reference sequence). CDR3 sequence (DNA): TGTGCCTGGAGTGTATGGGACAGGGGGTTTCAGCCCCAGCATTTT. It translates to CAWSVWDRGFQPQHF.

The genes are TRBV6-6 and TRBJ1-2, with D maybe TRBD1 (5 bases). V was clipped by 6 bases and J by 8 bases, with 16 bases between them. CDR1 and CDR2 (germline): MNHNY, SVGAGI (reference sequence). The CDR3 spans 13 residues. The CDR3 here is CASRGDSQGGYTF. CDR3 sequence (DNA): TGTGCCAGCAGGGGGGACTCACAAGGGGGCTACACCTTC.